Detailed here is one TCR beta chain. This specimen comes from a study of T cell responses to AZD1222 COVID-19 vaccine. CDR1 is SQVTM and CDR2 is ANQGSEA in the germline V gene. V lost 6 bases and J lost 3; bases outside the gene matches: 13. The CDR3 contains 15 residues. Here immunoSEQ multiplex PCR was the method, and the copy in TCRdb shows in-frame clones only, minus some. The table shows around 120,000 clones, with around 90% occurring only once. The chain employs TRBV29-1 and TRBJ1-1; 7 bases agree with TRBD1. The TCR sequence derives from an adult in good health. The sequencing here drew on peripheral blood, taken on day 0 of AZD1222 vaccination. CDR3 residues: CSVDREGYVDTEAFF. Written as DNA, the CDR3 is TGCAGCGTCGACAGGGAGGGCTACGTTGACACTGAAGCTTTCTTT.